These 24 T cell receptor beta chains share one sample of origin, sequenced in a study of T cells expressing NK-cell markers. From the 5' RACE reads, TCRdb lists one entry per CDR3 protein and no DNA. The listing records about 380,000 distinct CDR3 sequences. Sequencing was carried out using blood T cells: a sorted CD56 or NKG2C T cell subset, CD4+ or CD8+ T cells, or bulk PBMC T cells (not recorded which). These receptors were taken from a man aged 18 to 69 in good health.

The chain joins TRBV20-1 to TRBJ2-5. Germline values: CDR1 DFQATT, CDR2 SNEGSKA (reference sequence). This CDR3 comprises 15 residues. The CDR3: CSATIPKQDGETQYF.

This chain joins TRBV24-1 and TRBJ2-5; no DNA is available, so the TRBD2 call from TCRdb remains unchecked. This CDR3 comprises 18 residues. The germline V gene has CDR1 KGHDR and CDR2 SFDVKD. CDR3 protein: CATSARTLAGKGQETQYF.

This chain connects TRBV7-8 to TRBJ2-1; TCRdb's D gene call, TRBD1, goes unchecked for lack of DNA. In germline, CDR1 is SGHVS, CDR2 FQNEAQ. This CDR3 is 16 amino acids long. The CDR3 reads CASSLGGRGNYNEQFF.

The V call is TRBV7-2, the J call TRBJ2-1; TCRdb reports TRBD2, a call that lacks DNA to check it against. The CDR3 is made up of 15 amino acids. Germline loops: CDR1 SGHTA, CDR2 FQGNSA. CDR3: CASSLSLLRANEQFF.

The chain combines TRBV10-3 with TRBJ2-2. The CDR3 length is 15 residues. Germline V lookup: CDR1 ENHRY, CDR2 SYGVKD. CDR3 sequence: CAIKLKDRDTGELFF.

The chain combines TRBV30 with TRBJ2-3; TCRdb picks TRBD1, but there is no DNA to check that call. This CDR3 is 16 amino acids long. The V gene's germline CDR1 is GTSNPN and CDR2 SVGIG (reference sequence). The CDR3 spells CAWSREGTGSPDTQYF.

The chain combines TRBV20-1 with TRBJ2-1; checking the TCRdb D call of TRBD1 is not possible without DNA. Per the germline V gene, CDR1 is DFQATT and CDR2 is SNEGSKA (reference sequence). The CDR3 sequence is 12 residues long. CDR3 in amino acids: CSATGRVNEQFF.

The chain combines TRBV11-2 with TRBJ2-3; the TCRdb D gene call, TRBD1, has no DNA to confirm it. The CDR3 is 15 residues long. In germline, CDR1 is SGHAT, CDR2 FQNNGV. The CDR3 loop is CASSSGQGFTDTQYF. Combining the CDR3 with reference TRBV11-2 and TRBJ2-3 gives the whole variable domain EAGVAQSPRYKIIEKRQSVAFWCNPISGHATLYWYQQILGQGPKLLIQFQNNGVVDDSQLPKDRFSAERLKGVDSTLKIQPAKLEDSAVYLCASSSGQGFTDTQYFGPGTRLTVL.

The CDR3 region is CSLTWAGGPGETQYF. V usage is TRBV29-1 and J usage is TRBJ2-5; the TCRdb D gene call, TRBD2, has no DNA to confirm it. There are 15 residues in the CDR3. CDR1 SQVTM and CDR2 ANQGSEA come from the germline V gene. The variable domain in full, with the rest retrieved from reference TRBV29-1 and TRBJ2-5, is SAVISQKPSRDICQRGTSLTIQCQVDSQVTMMFWYRQQPGQSLTLIATANQGSEATYESGFVIDKFPISRPNLTFSTLTVSNMSPEDSSIYLCSLTWAGGPGETQYFGPGTRLLVL.

The genes are TRBV18 and TRBJ2-1; there is no DNA to check the TCRdb D call of TRBD1. CDR1 and CDR2 from the germline V gene are KGHSH and LQKENI. The CDR3 extends over 15 amino acids. CDR3 region: CASSRNRGPNDEQFF. Full variable domain (outside the CDR3, taken from reference TRBV18 and TRBJ2-1): NAGVMQNPRHLVRRRGQEARLRCSPMKGHSHVYWYRQLPEEGLKFMVYLQKENIIDESGMPKERFSAEFPKEGPSILRIQQVVRGDSAAYFCASSRNRGPNDEQFFGPGTRLTVL.

The rearrangement uses TRBV18 and TRBJ2-1; lacking DNA, the TRBD1 call made by TCRdb goes unchecked. Germline V CDR1 and CDR2: KGHSH, LQKENI. CDR3 length: 15 amino acids. This CDR3 is CASSPLPGEYNEQFF.

V gene TRBV18 combines with J gene TRBJ2-1; TCRdb gives TRBD2 as the D gene, but with no DNA this cannot be confirmed. CDR1 KGHSH and CDR2 LQKENI come from the germline V gene. There are 15 residues in the CDR3. The CDR3 sequence is CASSPTQRGYNEQFF.

The chain links TRBV5-1 to TRBJ2-3; TCRdb gives TRBD2 as the D gene, but with no DNA this cannot be confirmed. CDR3 length: 16 amino acids. Germline CDR1 SGHRS, CDR2 YFSETQ. The CDR3 here is CASSLYPSLGTDTQYF.

The chain carries TRBV3-1 and TRBJ1-1; there is no DNA to check the TCRdb D call of TRBD1. CDR3 length equals 11 residues. The germline gives CDR1 LGHDT, CDR2 YNNKEL (reference sequence). Here the CDR3 reads CASSQEGAAFF.

The rearrangement uses TRBV10-3 and TRBJ2-3; TCRdb's D call of TRBD1 is untestable without DNA. This CDR3 comprises 18 residues. CDR1 is ENHRY, CDR2 SYGVKD, per germline. The CDR3 protein is CAISASGGGQGVTDTQYF.

The chain carries TRBV6-1 and TRBJ2-1; TCRdb's D call, TRBD1, is unchecked because there is no DNA. This CDR3 comprises 18 residues. Germline loops: CDR1 MNHNS, CDR2 SASEGT. CDR3 protein: CASKEGQGWGYSYNEQFF.

The chain couples TRBV18 to TRBJ2-2; lacking DNA, the TRBD1 call made by TCRdb goes unchecked. The CDR3 contains 16 residues. CDR1 KGHSH and CDR2 LQKENI come from the germline V gene. The CDR3 spells CASSPAGQGASGELFF.

This chain joins TRBV7-9 and TRBJ1-1. Germline CDR1 and CDR2: SEHNR and FQNEAQ (reference sequence). The CDR3 is 11 residues long. This chain's CDR3 is CASSVYTEAFF.

The CDR3 protein is CASSLLLAGVGNEQFF. V and J are TRBV5-1 and TRBJ2-1; the D call from TCRdb, TRBD2, cannot be confirmed without DNA. Germline V gene lookup returns CDR1 SGHRS and CDR2 YFSETQ. This CDR3 spans 16 amino acids.

The rearrangement joins TRBV29-1 to TRBJ2-5. CDR3 size: 13 residues. Germline values: CDR1 SQVTM, CDR2 ANQGSEA. This chain's CDR3 is CSVGYSLLKTQYF.

The chain links TRBV18 to TRBJ2-1. This CDR3 is 14 amino acids long. Germline V gene lookup returns CDR1 KGHSH and CDR2 LQKENI. CDR3 region: CASSRQGGDNEQFF.

The J gene is TRBJ2-6, the V gene TRBV5-6; the D call of TRBD1 rests on TCRdb alone, since no DNA is present to check it. This CDR3 comprises 17 residues. Germline assignment: CDR1 SGHDT and CDR2 YYEEEE. This chain's CDR3 is CASSRRDRTKGANVLTF.

The V call is TRBV20-1, the J call TRBJ2-7; TCRdb proposes TRBD2, but this gene call is untestable without DNA. Germline assignment: CDR1 DFQATT and CDR2 SNEGSKA (reference sequence). This CDR3 is 13 amino acids long. CDR3 region: CSARGLGTYEQYF.

The chain is built from TRBV5-1 and TRBJ1-2. Per germline, CDR1 SGHRS and CDR2 YFSETQ. This CDR3 has 13 amino acids. CDR3 sequence reads: CASSSLSADGYTF.